Below, 28 T cell receptor beta chains from the same sample are listed, as sequenced in a study of T cell repertoires in cytomegalovirus infection (dated by TCRdb to between 2018 and 2021). TCRdb names Illumina HiSeq 1500 as the instrument used. TCRdb trimmed public reads at Q25 via fastp, called clones via MiXCR and kept in-frame beta chains. Records with the same CDR3 protein are collapsed into one entry carrying the most frequent genes and DNA. The sample data list around 300,000 distinct CDR3 sequences, and about a quarter of these were observed just once. The top ten constitute 14% of the sample. Input material: PBMCs. The receptors stem from a human donor in good health (CMV status not recorded). Some clones in this sample may be carry-over from other donors' samples.

The chain couples TRBV10-3 to TRBJ1-6; 11 bases agree with TRBD1. Germline V gives CDR1 ENHRY, CDR2 SYGVKD. The CDR3 spans 14 residues. J was trimmed by 8 bases and V by 5 bases; bases with no gene match: 2. The CDR3 coding sequence is TGTGCCATCAGTACGGGACAGGGGGATTCACCCCTCCACTTT. Encoded protein: CAISTGQGDSPLHF.

This clonotype has a handful of counts. This sequence joins TRBV19 and TRBJ1-5, with 7 positions matching TRBD1. The CDR3 extends over 16 amino acids. V gave up 3 bases and J gave up 3 bases; unmatched junction bases: 8. Per germline, CDR1 LNHDA and CDR2 SQIVND (reference sequence). The CDR3 spells CASSIPTGLSNQPQHF. CDR3 in DNA: TGTGCCAGTAGTATCCCGACAGGGCTCTCCAATCAGCCCCAGCATTTT.

V is TRBV6-2 or TRBV6-3 and J is TRBJ2-5; 12 bases agree with TRBD2. The CDR3 has 18 amino acids. Germline CDR1 is MNHEY and CDR2 is SVGEGT. J was trimmed by 2 bases and V by 6 bases; bases with no gene match: 13. This CDR3 reads CASSTTSGRIVDQETQYF. The CDR3 DNA is TGTGCCAGCAGCACGACTAGCGGGAGAATTGTGGATCAAGAGACCCAGTACTTC.

The genes are TRBV28 and TRBJ2-7; the match to TRBD1 covers 9 bases. Per the germline V gene, CDR1 is MDHEN and CDR2 is SYDVKM. CDR3 length: 13 amino acids. V trimming: 7 bases; J trimming: 7 bases; junction bases outside the gene matches: 8. For the CDR3, the DNA is TGTGCCAGCACCAGACAGGGGGTTTGGGAGCAGTACTTC. Translating it yields CASTRQGVWEQYF. Based on the CDR3 plus reference TRBV28 and TRBJ2-7, the full variable domain is DVKVTQSSRYLVKRTGEKVFLECVQDMDHENMFWYRQDPGLGLRLIYFSYDVKMKEKGDIPEGYSVSREKKERFSLILESASTNQTSMYLCASTRQGVWEQYFGPGTRLTVT.

CDR3 amino acids: CASLRQGSSGEQYF. The CDR3 nucleotides read TGTGCCAGCCTAAGACAGGGAAGTTCGGGGGAGCAGTACTTC. This chain links TRBV6-5 with TRBJ2-7; TRBD1 matches 7 bases. The germline CDR1 and CDR2 sequences are MNHEY and SVGAGI. V was pared by 8 bases and J by 7 bases, with 14 bases of the junction left unmatched. There are 14 residues in the CDR3.

The sample holds a few counts of this clonotype. The chain is built from TRBV28 and TRBJ1-2; 7 bases agree with TRBD1. CDR3 size: 15 residues. From germline, CDR1 is MDHEN and CDR2 SYDVKM. J was trimmed by 4 bases and V by 2 bases; bases with no gene match: 7. The chain's CDR3 is CASSLETGVRYGYTF. CDR3 DNA: TGTGCCAGCAGTTTAGAAACAGGGGTCCGCTATGGCTACACCTTC.

The chain links TRBV10-3 to TRBJ2-1, with 16 bases matching TRBD2. CDR1 is ENHRY, CDR2 SYGVKD, per germline. V trimming: 10 bases; J trimming: 7 bases; junction bases outside the gene matches: 16. The CDR3 is made up of 18 amino acids. This chain's CDR3 is CATRGSGLAGGPRNEQFF. CDR3 sequence (DNA): TGTGCCACCAGGGGGTCGGGACTAGCGGGAGGGCCAAGAAATGAGCAGTTCTTC.

In this sample, this clonotype turned up a few times. This rearrangement joins TRBV5-1 to TRBJ2-5; 8 bases align to TRBD1. CDR1 is SGHRS, CDR2 YFSETQ, per germline. This CDR3 region has 13 residues. The V segment lost 4 bases and the J segment 5 bases; nucleotides outside the gene matches: 4. Here the CDR3 reads CASSGQGLETQYF. DNA of the CDR3: TGCGCCAGCAGCGGACAGGGTTTGGAGACCCAGTACTTC.

This chain joins TRBV28 and TRBJ1-2, with TRBD1 identical over 9 bases. This CDR3 spans 15 amino acids. The V gene's germline CDR1 is MDHEN and CDR2 SYDVKM. The V gene end was trimmed by 5 bases and the J gene end by 7 bases; junction bases not matched to a gene: 11. This chain's CDR3 is CASSLDRGYSGGYTF. The CDR3 DNA sequence: TGTGCCAGCAGTCTTGACAGGGGGTACAGTGGTGGCTACACCTTC.

This sequence joins TRBV28 and TRBJ2-2; 8 nucleotides agree with TRBD2. This CDR3 has 13 amino acids. Germline CDR1 reads MDHEN; CDR2 reads SYDVKM. The junction had 3 bases not matched to a gene; V was cut back by 7 bases and J by 5 bases. CDR3: CASTGRGTGELFF. The CDR3 nucleotides read TGTGCCAGCACCGGGAGGGGGACCGGGGAGCTGTTTTTT.

This clonotype came up a few times. The chain combines TRBV14 with TRBJ1-1; a possible D gene is TRBD1 (5 bases). The V gene lost 1 base and the J gene lost 6 bases, with 12 bases spanning the gap. The germline gives CDR1 SGHDN, CDR2 FVKESK. This CDR3 comprises 14 residues. The CDR3 is CASSQVGAGAEAFF. The CDR3 bases are TGTGCCAGCAGCCAAGTCGGGGCCGGGGCTGAAGCTTTCTTT.

There are many counts of this clonotype. The chain carries TRBV7-2 and TRBJ2-1; 11 bases agree with TRBD1. Germline V gives CDR1 SGHTA, CDR2 FQGNSA. The CDR3 extends over 16 amino acids. Unmatched junction bases numbered 10, after V lost 6 bases and J lost 6 bases. In DNA, the CDR3 is TGTGCCAGCAGTATACGGGGACAGGGGGAAACCAATGAGCAGTTCTTC. Translated: CASSIRGQGETNEQFF. The complete variable domain, with remaining parts taken from reference TRBV7-2 and TRBJ2-1, reads GAGVSQSPSNKVTEKGKDVELRCDPISGHTALYWYRQSLGQGLEFLIYFQGNSAPDKSGLPSDRFSAERTGGSVSTLTIQRTQQEDSAVYLCASSIRGQGETNEQFFGPGTRLTVL.

The J gene is TRBJ1-2, the V gene TRBV27; 9 positions match TRBD1. The germline gives CDR1 MNHEY, CDR2 SMNVEV (reference sequence). The CDR3 is made up of 16 amino acids. The V segment lost 5 bases and the J segment 4 bases; nucleotides outside the gene matches: 11. The CDR3: CASSLASGTGLYGYTF. The CDR3 DNA sequence: TGTGCCAGCAGTCTAGCCTCCGGGACAGGGCTCTATGGCTACACCTTC.

This clonotype has ten or more counts. The V gene is TRBV6-5, the J gene TRBJ1-1; no firm D call. V shed 2 bases and J shed 5 bases, with 15 bases lying between them. Per germline, CDR1 MNHEY and CDR2 SVGAGI. The length of the CDR3 is 15 residues. The CDR3 nucleotides read TGTGCCAGCAGTTACCAGGACGGGATGGGAACTGAAGCTTTCTTT. Amino acids: CASSYQDGMGTEAFF.

The table lists this clonotype with many counts. The chain has TRBV7-2 and TRBJ1-2; no clear D. Germline V gene data show CDR1 as SGHTA and CDR2 as FQGNSA. This CDR3 is built from 15 residues. Deletions cut 3 bases from V and 1 base from J, with 12 bases between. The DNA for the CDR3 is TGTGCCAGCAGCTTTATCCCTTACAATAACTATGGCTACACCTTC. Protein: CASSFIPYNNYGYTF.

This clonotype was seen a handful of times. DNA for the CDR3: TGCAGCGTTGGAGATCAGGGCAATCAGCCCCAGCATTTT. This sequence encodes CSVGDQGNQPQHF. The chain carries TRBV29-1 and TRBJ1-5, with unresolved D. CDR1 is SQVTM and CDR2 is ANQGSEA in the germline V gene. Trimming stripped 4 bases from V and 2 bases from J, with 9 bases between. The CDR3 is made up of 13 amino acids.

V usage is TRBV7-8 and J usage is TRBJ1-4, with TRBD1 identical over 7 bases. Looked up from germline, CDR1 is SGHVS and CDR2 is FQNEAQ. The CDR3 extends over 15 amino acids. After removal of 5 bases from V and 4 bases from J, the junction contained 7 bases not matched to a gene. CDR3 amino acids: CASSLRTGINEKLFF. CDR3 DNA sequence: TGTGCCAGCAGCCTCAGGACAGGAATTAATGAAAAACTGTTTTTT.

The chain links TRBV28 to TRBJ1-5, with 12 nucleotides matching TRBD1. The CDR3 has 14 amino acids. The V segment lost 5 bases and the J segment 9 bases; nucleotides outside the gene matches: 5. The V gene's germline CDR1 is MDHEN and CDR2 SYDVKM. The CDR3 reads CASSGDRGRVPQHF. In DNA form, the CDR3 reads TGTGCCAGCAGTGGGGACAGGGGGCGTGTGCCCCAGCATTTT.

This clonotype appeared a few times. This rearrangement joins TRBV7-2 to TRBJ1-6; 7 bases align to TRBD1. There are 14 residues in the CDR3. Germline V lookup: CDR1 SGHTA, CDR2 FQGNSA. The J segment lost 8 bases and the V segment lost 1 base, leaving 2 bases of the junction unmatched. In DNA form, the CDR3 reads TGTGCCAGCAGCTTAGAAACAGGGGATTCACCCCTCCACTTT. Its protein is CASSLETGDSPLHF.

The gene calls are TRBV12-3 or TRBV12-4 and TRBJ1-4; D remains unclear. This CDR3 is built from 14 residues. V lost 6 bases to trimming and J lost 3 bases, with 11 bases between them. CDR3 in DNA: TGTGCCAGCAGGCGGGAACGGCCTAATGAAAAACTGTTTTTT. This encodes CASRRERPNEKLFF.

This clonotype was counted only a few times. The chain couples TRBV15 to TRBJ2-7, with 9 bases aligning to TRBD1. CDR3 length: 16 amino acids. Germline-derived CDR1 and CDR2 are LNHNV and YYDKDF (reference sequence). Trimming at V came to 1 base and at J to 2 bases, leaving 6 bases not matched to a gene. Here the CDR3 DNA reads TGTGCCACCAGCAGAGCCGGGACAGGGTTCCCCTACGAGCAGTACTTC. Amino acids: CATSRAGTGFPYEQYF. The complete variable domain, with remaining parts taken from reference TRBV15 and TRBJ2-7, reads DAMVIQNPRYQVTQFGKPVTLSCSQTLNHNVMYWYQQKSSQAPKLLFHYYDKDFNNEADTPDNFQSRRPNTSFCFLDIRSPGLGDTAMYLCATSRAGTGFPYEQYFGPGTRLTVT.

This clonotype appeared many times. The CDR3 sequence is CASSLETGDNHEQFF. In nucleotides, the CDR3 is TGTGCCAGCAGCTTAGAGACAGGAGATAACCATGAGCAGTTCTTC. The chain combines TRBV7-2 with TRBJ2-1; tentatively, D is TRBD1 (6 bases). The V gene lost 1 base and the J gene lost 8 bases, with 15 bases spanning the gap. This CDR3 region has 15 residues. Per germline, CDR1 SGHTA and CDR2 FQGNSA.

The chain combines TRBV6-2 or TRBV6-3 with TRBJ2-4; perhaps TRBD2 as D (6 bases). V was shortened by 2 bases and J by 7 bases, with 15 bases between the two germline ends. The length of the CDR3 is 15 residues. The germline V gene encodes CDR1 MNHEY and CDR2 SVGEGT. CDR3 sequence reads: CASSYGGTVGNIQYF. The CDR3 DNA sequence: TGTGCCAGCAGTTACGGTGGGACTGTCGGGAACATTCAGTACTTC.

This clonotype was counted ten times or more. The V call is TRBV19, the J call TRBJ1-1; no definite D call. CDR1 is LNHDA, CDR2 SQIVND, per germline (reference sequence). The CDR3 spans 14 residues. Deletions cut 5 bases from V and 3 bases from J, with 13 bases between. The CDR3: CASSYRHADTEAFF. In DNA, the CDR3 is TGTGCCAGTAGTTACAGACATGCGGACACTGAAGCTTTCTTT.

The rearrangement joins TRBV9 to TRBJ2-5; D not certain. From germline, CDR1 is SGDLS and CDR2 YYNGEE. Trimming took off 4 bases at V and 3 bases at J, with 10 bases between the two ends. CDR3 length: 13 residues. The chain's CDR3 is CASSPRPEETQYF. The DNA of the CDR3 is TGTGCCAGCAGCCCGAGACCAGAAGAGACCCAGTACTTC.

This clonotype showed up many times. This chain joins TRBV7-2 and TRBJ1-1, with D perhaps matching TRBD1 (6 bases). Trimming pared 2 bases from V and 0 bases from J, leaving 10 bases between. The CDR3 has 15 residues. From germline, CDR1 is SGHTA and CDR2 FQGNSA. The CDR3 spells CASSLLGQMNTEAFF. As DNA, the CDR3 is TGTGCCAGCAGCTTACTTGGACAGATGAACACTGAAGCTTTCTTT. The entire variable domain, with the rest obtained from reference TRBV7-2 and TRBJ1-1, is as follows: GAGVSQSPSNKVTEKGKDVELRCDPISGHTALYWYRQSLGQGLEFLIYFQGNSAPDKSGLPSDRFSAERTGGSVSTLTIQRTQQEDSAVYLCASSLLGQMNTEAFFGQGTRLTVV.

As to this clonotype: A much larger clone lies one base from this, so it may be a read error. This chain links TRBV7-2 with TRBJ2-1, with D possibly TRBD1 on 6 matching bases. The CDR3 length is 13 residues. The ends were cut back, 5 bases at V and 8 bases at J, with 13 bases in the middle. The V gene's germline CDR1 is SGHTA and CDR2 FQGNSA. CDR3 sequence (DNA): TGTGCCAGCAGCGGGTCCAGGGGATATGAGCAGTTCTTC. The encoded protein is CASSGSRGYEQFF.

A few counts support this clonotype. J is TRBJ1-3 and V is TRBV9; D gene ambiguous. The germline V gene has CDR1 SGDLS and CDR2 YYNGEE. This CDR3 comprises 15 residues. V was clipped by 4 bases and J by 1 base, with 12 bases between them. The CDR3 coding sequence is TGTGCCAGCAGCACCGGACCGGCTTCTGGAAACACCATATATTTT. It yields the protein CASSTGPASGNTIYF.